This T cell receptor beta chain was recovered during a study of blood T cell repertoires in COVID-19. Study in general: Samples representing acute and convalescent COVID-19 were sourced from the United States, Italy and Spain. Nucleic acid was either cDNA or gDNA, and it came from T cells, B-cell-depleted T cells, or PBMCs.

In the original workflow: Quantification of nucleated cells was approximated via reference gene primer amplification. Clones were read by immunoSEQ multiplex PCR, and TCRdb kept only the in-frame ones, dropping some. Clone size and V and J calls were adopted from that table, with D and trimming inferred from the DNA. The repertoire has tens of thousands of clones, about four fifths of them found once; the top ten carry about a quarter. The germline V and J ends were trimmed by 0 bases and 0 bases, with 7 bases remaining between them. CDR1 and CDR2 from the germline V gene are LGHDT and YNNKEL (reference sequence). This CDR3 has 15 residues. This clone was observed many times.

The sequence derives from a human donor in a cohort sampled during active COVID-19. The sequenced sample was peripheral blood. The V gene is TRBV3-1 (or the pseudogene TRBV3-2), the J gene TRBJ2-3; D unresolved. The CDR3 loop reads CASSQDLPSTDTQYF. The CDR3, as DNA: TGTGCCAGCAGCCAAGACCTTCCTAGCACAGATACGCAGTATTTT.